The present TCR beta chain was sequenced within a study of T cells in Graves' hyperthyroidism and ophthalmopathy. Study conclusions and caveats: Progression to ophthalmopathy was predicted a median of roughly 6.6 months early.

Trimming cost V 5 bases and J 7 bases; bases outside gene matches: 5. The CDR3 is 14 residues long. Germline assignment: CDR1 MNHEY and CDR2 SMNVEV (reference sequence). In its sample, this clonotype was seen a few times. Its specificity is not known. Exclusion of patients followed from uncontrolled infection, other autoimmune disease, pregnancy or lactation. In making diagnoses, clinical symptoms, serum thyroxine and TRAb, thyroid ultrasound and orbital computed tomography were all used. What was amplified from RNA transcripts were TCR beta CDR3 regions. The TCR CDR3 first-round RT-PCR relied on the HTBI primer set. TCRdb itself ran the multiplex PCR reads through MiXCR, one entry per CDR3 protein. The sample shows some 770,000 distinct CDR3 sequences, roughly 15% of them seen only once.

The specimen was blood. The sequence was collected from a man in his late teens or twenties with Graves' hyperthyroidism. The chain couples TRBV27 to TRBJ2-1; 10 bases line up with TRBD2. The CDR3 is CASSGLADVNEQFF. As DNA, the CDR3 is TGTGCCAGCAGTGGACTAGCGGACGTAAATGAGCAGTTCTTC.